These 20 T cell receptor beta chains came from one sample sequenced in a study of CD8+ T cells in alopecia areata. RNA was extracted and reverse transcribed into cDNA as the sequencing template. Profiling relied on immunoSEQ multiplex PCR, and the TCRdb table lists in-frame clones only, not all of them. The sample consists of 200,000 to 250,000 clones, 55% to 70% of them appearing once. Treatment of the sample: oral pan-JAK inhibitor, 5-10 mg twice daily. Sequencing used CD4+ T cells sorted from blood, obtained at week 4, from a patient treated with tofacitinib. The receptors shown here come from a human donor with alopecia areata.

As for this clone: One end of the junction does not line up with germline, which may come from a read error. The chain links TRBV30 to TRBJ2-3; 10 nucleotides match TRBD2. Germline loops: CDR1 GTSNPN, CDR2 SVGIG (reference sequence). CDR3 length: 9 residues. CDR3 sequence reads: CALAGGRLF. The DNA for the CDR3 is TGTGCCTTAGCGGGGGGCCGTCTCTTT.

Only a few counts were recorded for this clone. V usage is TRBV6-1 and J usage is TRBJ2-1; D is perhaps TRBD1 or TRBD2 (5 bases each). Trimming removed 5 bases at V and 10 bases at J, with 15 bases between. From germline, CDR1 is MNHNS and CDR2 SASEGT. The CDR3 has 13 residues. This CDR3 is CASSLHGAREQFF. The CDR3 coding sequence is TGTGCCAGCAGTCTTCACGGGGCGCGAGAGCAGTTCTTC.

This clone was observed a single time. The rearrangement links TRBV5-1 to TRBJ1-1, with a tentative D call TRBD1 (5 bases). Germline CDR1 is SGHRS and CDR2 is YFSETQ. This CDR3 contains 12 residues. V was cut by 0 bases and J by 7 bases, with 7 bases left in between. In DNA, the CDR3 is TGCGCCAGCAGCTTGGCACAGGATGAAGCTTTCTTT. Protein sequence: CASSLAQDEAFF.

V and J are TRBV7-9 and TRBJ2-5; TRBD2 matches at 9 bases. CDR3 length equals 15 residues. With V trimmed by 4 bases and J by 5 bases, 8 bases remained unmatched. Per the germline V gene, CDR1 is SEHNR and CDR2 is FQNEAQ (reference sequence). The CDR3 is CASSSGLAVRETQYF. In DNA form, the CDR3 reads TGTGCCAGCAGCTCGGGACTAGCAGTTCGCGAGACCCAGTACTTC.

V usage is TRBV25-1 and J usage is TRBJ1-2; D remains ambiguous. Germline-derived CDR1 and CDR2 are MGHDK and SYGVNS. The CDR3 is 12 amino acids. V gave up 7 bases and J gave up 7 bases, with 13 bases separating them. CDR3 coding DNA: TGTGCCAGCATTCTTGGACGCGGTGGCTACACCTTC. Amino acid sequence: CASILGRGGYTF.

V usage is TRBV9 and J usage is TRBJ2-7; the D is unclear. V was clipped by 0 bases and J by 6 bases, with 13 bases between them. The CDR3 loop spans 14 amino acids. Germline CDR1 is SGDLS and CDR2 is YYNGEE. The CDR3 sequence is CASSVAAGPGEQYF. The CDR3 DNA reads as TGTGCCAGCAGCGTAGCGGCAGGCCCCGGCGAGCAGTACTTC.

CDR3 DNA sequence: TGCAGTGCTAAGGGGTTCAATGAGCAGTTCTTC. It is translated as CSAKGFNEQFF. V usage is TRBV20-1 and J usage is TRBJ2-1; possible D gene TRBD1, 5 bases. CDR1 is DFQATT, CDR2 SNEGSKA, per germline (reference sequence). V dropped 4 bases and J dropped 6 bases, with 7 bases sitting between them. The CDR3 sequence is 11 residues long.

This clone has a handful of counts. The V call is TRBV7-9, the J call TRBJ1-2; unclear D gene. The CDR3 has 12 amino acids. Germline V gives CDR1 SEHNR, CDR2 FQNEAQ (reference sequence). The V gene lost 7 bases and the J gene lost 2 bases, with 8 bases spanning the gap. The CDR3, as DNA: TGTGCCAGCACCGCAGAAAACTATGGCTACACCTTC. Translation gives CASTAENYGYTF.

For the CDR3, the DNA is TGCAGCGTTGAAGTGACAGTCGGCGAGCAGTACTTC. It is translated as CSVEVTVGEQYF. V usage is TRBV29-1 and J usage is TRBJ2-7; D may be TRBD1 (5 bases). Looked up from germline, CDR1 is SQVTM and CDR2 is ANQGSEA. V lost 1 base to trimming and J lost 6 bases, with 10 bases between them. The CDR3 covers 12 residues.

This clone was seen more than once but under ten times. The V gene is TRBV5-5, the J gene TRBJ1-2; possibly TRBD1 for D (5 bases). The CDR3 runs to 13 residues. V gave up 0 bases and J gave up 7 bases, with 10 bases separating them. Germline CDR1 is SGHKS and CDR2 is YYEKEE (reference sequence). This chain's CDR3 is CASSLGVQAGYTF. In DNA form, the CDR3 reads TGTGCCAGCAGCTTGGGAGTACAGGCTGGCTACACCTTC.

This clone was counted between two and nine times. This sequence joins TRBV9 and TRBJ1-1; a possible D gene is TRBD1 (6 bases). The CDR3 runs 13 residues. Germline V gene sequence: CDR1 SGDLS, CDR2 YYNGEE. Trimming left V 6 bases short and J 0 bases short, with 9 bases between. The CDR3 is CASNRDLNTEAFF. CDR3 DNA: TGTGCCAGCAACAGGGATTTGAACACTGAAGCTTTCTTT.

In DNA form, the CDR3 reads TGTGCCAGCAGCACACAGGGGGCTGGTGGCTACACCTTC. This codes for CASSTQGAGGYTF. The genes are TRBV7-2 and TRBJ1-2, with 9 bases aligning to TRBD1. The CDR3 totals 13 residues. Germline V CDR1 and CDR2: SGHTA, FQGNSA. V was pared by 5 bases and J by 7 bases, with 5 bases of the junction left unmatched.

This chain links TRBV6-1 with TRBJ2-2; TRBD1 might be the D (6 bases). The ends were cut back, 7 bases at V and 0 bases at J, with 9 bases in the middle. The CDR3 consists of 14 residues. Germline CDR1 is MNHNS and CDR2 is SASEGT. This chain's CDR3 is CASKRTANTGELFF. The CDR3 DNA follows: TGTGCCAGCAAGAGGACAGCGAACACCGGGGAGCTGTTTTTT.

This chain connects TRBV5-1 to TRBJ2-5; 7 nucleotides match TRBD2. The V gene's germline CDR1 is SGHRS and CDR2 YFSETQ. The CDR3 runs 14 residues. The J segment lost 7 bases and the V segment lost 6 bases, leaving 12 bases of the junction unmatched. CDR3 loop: CASTLQRGERTQYF. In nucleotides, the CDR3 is TGCGCCAGCACCCTCCAGCGGGGAGAGCGGACCCAGTACTTC.

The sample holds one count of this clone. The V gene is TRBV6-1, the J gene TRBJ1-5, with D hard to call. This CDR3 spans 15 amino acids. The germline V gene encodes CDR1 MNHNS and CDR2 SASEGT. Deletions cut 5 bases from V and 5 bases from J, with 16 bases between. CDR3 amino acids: CASSRGPLADQPQHF. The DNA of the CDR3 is TGTGCCAGCAGTCGAGGACCCCTGGCGGATCAGCCCCAGCATTTT.

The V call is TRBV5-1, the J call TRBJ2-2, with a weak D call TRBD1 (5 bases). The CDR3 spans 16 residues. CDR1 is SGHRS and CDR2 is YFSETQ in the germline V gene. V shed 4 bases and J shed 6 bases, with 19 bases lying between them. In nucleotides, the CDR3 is TGCGCCAGCAGCAAGGACACAAACATAGGCGCCGGGGAGCTGTTTTTT. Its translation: CASSKDTNIGAGELFF.

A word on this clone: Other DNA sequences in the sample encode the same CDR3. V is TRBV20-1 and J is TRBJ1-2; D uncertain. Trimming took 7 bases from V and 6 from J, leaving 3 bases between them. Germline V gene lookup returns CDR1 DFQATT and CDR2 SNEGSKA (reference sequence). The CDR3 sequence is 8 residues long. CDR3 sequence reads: CSVDGYTF. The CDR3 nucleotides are TGCAGTGTCGATGGCTACACCTTC.

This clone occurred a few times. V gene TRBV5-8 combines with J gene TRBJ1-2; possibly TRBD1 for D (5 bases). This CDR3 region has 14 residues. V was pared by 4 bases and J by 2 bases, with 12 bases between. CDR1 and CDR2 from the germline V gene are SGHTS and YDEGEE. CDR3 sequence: CASSPTRQNYGYTF. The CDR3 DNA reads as TGTGCCAGCAGCCCCACCCGACAGAACTATGGCTACACCTTC.

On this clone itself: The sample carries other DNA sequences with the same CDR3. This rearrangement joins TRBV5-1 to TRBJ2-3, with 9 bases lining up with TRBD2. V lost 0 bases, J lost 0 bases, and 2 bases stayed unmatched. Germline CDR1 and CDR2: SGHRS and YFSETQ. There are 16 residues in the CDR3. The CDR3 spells CASSLGLAASTDTQYF. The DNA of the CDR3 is TGCGCCAGCAGCTTGGGACTAGCGGCTAGCACAGATACGCAGTATTTT.

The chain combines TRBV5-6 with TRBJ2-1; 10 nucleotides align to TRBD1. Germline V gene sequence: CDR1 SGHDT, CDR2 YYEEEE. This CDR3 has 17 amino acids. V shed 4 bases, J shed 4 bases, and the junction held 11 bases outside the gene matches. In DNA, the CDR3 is TGTGCCAGCAGCCGCCGCCGGACAGGGGGGGGGTACAATGAGCAGTTCTTC. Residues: CASSRRRTGGGYNEQFF.